This T cell receptor beta chain was found in a study of shared clonotypes between healthy human individuals. Notes on the study in general: Some clonotypes were shared by all four sorted-subset donors, while others were not shared. The non-shared ones had lower generation probabilities than the shared ones.

CCR7-negative CD45RA+ TemRA cells were pooled with CD45RO+ cells for CD8 memory. This clone is a singleton in its sample. Its target is not known. In the same sample, other DNA sequences code for this CDR3. Sequenced by immunoSEQ multiplex PCR; TCRdb stores in-frame clones only, minus some. The sample holds more than 550,000 clones, about 92% seen once. Germline-derived CDR1 and CDR2 are SEHNR and FQNEAQ (reference sequence). This CDR3 spans 15 amino acids. With V trimmed by 4 bases and J by 2 bases, 6 bases remained unmatched. The source material was memory CD8+ T cells from PBMCs. Subset noted: CD45RO+ cells pooled with CCR7-negative TemRA cells. This chain joins TRBV7-9 and TRBJ2-7, with 9 bases matching TRBD1. The sequence was collected from a man aged 18-30 years in good health. Some clones in this sample may be carry-over from other donors' samples. CDR3 bases: TGTGCCAGCAGCTCGACCCGGGACAGGGCCTACGAGCAGTACTTC. Protein: CASSSTRDRAYEQYF.